Listed below are T cell receptor beta chains from one sample, sequenced in a study of CD8 T cells in Susac syndrome. TCRdb re-called the immunoSEQ multiplex PCR reads through MiXCR, storing one row per CDR3 protein. The data contain about 120,000 distinct CDR3 sequences, 80% to 95% of them singletons. Sample: CD4+ T cells from PBMCs. These receptors originate from a human donor in good health. Both conserved end residues are trimmed from each CDR3. The size entry is marked missing in some rows and otherwise reads once, few, many or a size class.

TRBJ2-3 | NA | TRBV24-1 | ATRPAPWDYLSTDTQY
TRBJ1-2 | NA | TRBV29-1 | SVYGVPGGYT
TRBJ2-3 | NA | TRBV3-1 | ASSHGPDTQY
TRBJ1-1 | once | TRBV4-1 | ASSQGGHSYTEAF
TRBJ2-1 | NA | TRBV29-1 | SVDLPGGAYNEQF
TRBJ2-3 | NA | TRBV29-1 | SVAIVTSTDTQY
TRBJ2-2 | NA | TRBV19 | ASSSQNTGELF
TRBJ1-1 | NA | TRBV12-3/TRBV12-4 | ASRRHHVSEAF
TRBJ2-6 | NA | TRBV20-1 | SARGGDRSSGANVLT
TRBJ1-2 | few | TRBV10-3 | AISNTGRLGYT
TRBJ2-1 | NA | TRBV10-3 | AIRGRLAGDNEQF
TRBJ2-7 | NA | TRBV2 | ASSALSGLGPYEQY
TRBJ2-2 | NA | TRBV20-1 | SARVREANTGELF
TRBJ1-6 | NA | TRBV5-1 | ASSLDVRSYNSPLH
TRBJ2-7 | NA | TRBV7-2 | ASSLSSGEPYEQY
TRBJ2-5 | NA | TRBV12-3/TRBV12-4 | ASSLLARETQY
TRBJ2-2 | NA | TRBV20-1 | SASGTGNAGELF
TRBJ2-7 | NA | TRBV28 | ASSLFSVIEQY